This T cell receptor (beta chain) was sequenced in a study of tumor and adjacent non-tumor tissue in lung cancer. The template was RNA from unsorted bulk tissue. Distant lung tissue was collected more than 3 cm away from the tumor edge. Three rounds of nested PCR, following a modified ARM-PCR protocol, produced the TCRbeta library. MiXCR, run by TCRdb on the multiplex PCR reads, gives a single entry per CDR3 protein. The sample carries more than 35,000 distinct CDR3 sequences, roughly two thirds recorded once. As to this clonotype: The conserved phenylalanine or tryptophan is not found at the CDR3 terminus, so this likely reflects a read error.

This TCR derives from a middle-aged woman with non-small cell lung cancer. The source material was distant non-tumor lung tissue.

The CDR3 DNA reads as TGCGCCAGCAGCTTGGGGACGGCCTCCCACGAGCAGTACCTC. Amino acid sequence: CASSLGTASHEQYL. The chain links TRBV5-1 to TRBJ2-7; D unresolved. This CDR3 is built from 14 residues. The V gene's germline CDR1 is SGHRS and CDR2 YFSETQ.